These 22 T cell receptor beta chains share one sample of origin, sequenced in a study of human T cells and chemical hapten exposure. Using its own MiXCR run on the RACE reads, TCRdb lists one record per CDR3 protein. In the table there are 150,000 to 200,000 distinct CDR3 sequences, around 30% of which are singletons. Time point in this sample: patch test 3, about 24 weeks after DPC sensitization. As for treatment: therapeutic diphenylcyclopropenone sensitization with weekly scalp DPC. The sequencing used whole blood, collected in connection with sensitization to the hapten diphenylcyclopropenone (DPC). The receptors shown here come from a woman in her late teens or twenties with alopecia areata. Some clones in this sample may be carry-over from other donors' samples.

V usage is TRBV20-1 and J usage is TRBJ2-7; 8 nucleotides agree with TRBD1. This CDR3 is 19 amino acids long. With 0 bases clipped from V and 4 bases from J, the junction kept 20 bases outside the gene matches. In germline, CDR1 is DFQATT, CDR2 SNEGSKA (reference sequence). The CDR3 DNA reads TGCAGTGCTAGAGATCTAGGACAGGGACTTAGCGGTTGGCCTTACGAGCAGTACTTC. This encodes CSARDLGQGLSGWPYEQYF.

This clonotype was picked up one time. The chain uses TRBV5-6 and TRBJ2-3, with unresolved D. Germline-derived CDR1 and CDR2 are SGHDT and YYEEEE. This CDR3 contains 16 residues. With 4 bases removed from V and 0 bases from J, the gap between germline ends came to 15 bases. The DNA of the CDR3 is TGTGCCAGCAGCCGTCAAGGGATAGTCAGCACAGATACGCAGTATTTT. It specifies CASSRQGIVSTDTQYF.

The V gene is TRBV20-1, the J gene TRBJ2-1; D is uncertain. V was shortened by 5 bases and J by 6 bases, with 14 bases between the two germline ends. Per the germline V gene, CDR1 is DFQATT and CDR2 is SNEGSKA (reference sequence). The CDR3 is 13 amino acids. The CDR3: CSAPPPHSNEQFF. DNA for the CDR3: TGCAGTGCTCCCCCCCCCCATTCCAATGAGCAGTTCTTC.

The chain combines TRBV9 with TRBJ2-1; no reliable D call. Germline V gene data show CDR1 as SGDLS and CDR2 as YYNGEE. The ends were cut back, 3 bases at V and 9 bases at J, with 22 bases in the middle. The CDR3 consists of 16 residues. The CDR3 nucleotides read TGTGCCAGCAGCGCGCCCAGAACAGAGACGAAGGGTGAGCAGTTCTTC. Translating gives CASSAPRTETKGEQFF.

The chain carries TRBV20-1 and TRBJ2-2; D unclear. V was cut by 3 bases and J by 4 bases, with 6 bases left in between. CDR3 size: 12 residues. Germline-derived CDR1 and CDR2 are DFQATT and SNEGSKA (reference sequence). The CDR3 DNA follows: TGCAGTGCTAGGACCGGCACCGGGGAGCTGTTTTTT. Translated, it gives CSARTGTGELFF.

The V and J genes are TRBV30 and TRBJ1-1; D unclear. CDR1 is GTSNPN, CDR2 SVGIG, per germline (reference sequence). This CDR3 is 10 amino acids long. V was trimmed by 3 bases and J by 9 bases, leaving 8 bases between them. CDR3 region: CAWRTRQAFF. The CDR3 DNA follows: TGTGCCTGGAGGACCAGACAAGCTTTCTTT.

CDR3 protein: CSATQVSGRSYEQYF. CDR3 DNA: TGCAGTGCAACTCAAGTGTCGGGCCGCTCCTACGAGCAGTACTTC. This rearrangement joins TRBV20-1 to TRBJ2-7; D unclear. V lost 6 bases to trimming and J lost 0 bases, with 18 bases between them. The CDR3 is 15 amino acids. Germline V CDR1 and CDR2: DFQATT, SNEGSKA (reference sequence).

This chain connects TRBV7-9 to TRBJ1-4; 7 bases match TRBD1. Germline loops: CDR1 SEHNR, CDR2 FQNEAQ (reference sequence). CDR3 length: 15 residues. V was pared by 5 bases and J by 0 bases, with 3 bases of the junction left unmatched. The CDR3 sequence is CASSTRGATNEKLFF. In nucleotides, the CDR3 is TGTGCCAGCAGCACCAGGGGGGCAACTAATGAAAAACTGTTTTTT.

This clonotype was seen a handful of times. The V gene is TRBV15, the J gene TRBJ2-7, with D perhaps given as TRBD1 or TRBD2 (6 bases each). V was pared by 8 bases and J by 0 bases, with 11 bases between. The V gene's germline CDR1 is LNHNV and CDR2 YYDKDF (reference sequence). This CDR3 has 13 residues. DNA for the CDR3: TGTGCCACCGGTCGGGGGCACTCCTACGAGCAGTACTTC. As protein: CATGRGHSYEQYF.

This clonotype was counted a few times. The J gene is TRBJ2-2, the V gene TRBV29-1; TRBD2 aligns across 7 bases. This CDR3 contains 14 residues. The V and J ends lost 1 base and 7 bases, in that order; junction bases with no gene match: 6. Germline-derived CDR1 and CDR2 are SQVTM and ANQGSEA. The DNA for the CDR3 is TGCAGCGTTGAAGTTAAGCGGGGAGGCGGGGAGCTGTTTTTT. It encodes CSVEVKRGGGELFF.

This sequence joins TRBV20-1 and TRBJ2-7, with no clear D. CDR1 DFQATT and CDR2 SNEGSKA come from the germline V gene (reference sequence). The CDR3 has 15 amino acids. The V end was cut by 0 bases, the J end by 0 bases, with 12 bases between. CDR3 coding DNA: TGCAGTGCTAGAGACTCCTCTGGCGGCTCCTACGAGCAGTACTTC. This sequence encodes CSARDSSGGSYEQYF.

The sample holds a few counts of this clonotype. V usage is TRBV20-1 and J usage is TRBJ2-7; D unresolved. The CDR3 consists of 15 residues. The germline CDR1 and CDR2 sequences are DFQATT and SNEGSKA (reference sequence). V was pared by 2 bases and J by 5 bases, with 19 bases between. CDR3 DNA sequence: TGCAGTGCTAGATCCGGCAGCCAAGCGCTCCACGAGCAGTACTTC. This encodes CSARSGSQALHEQYF.

V is TRBV4-2 and J is TRBJ1-6; 7 bases align to TRBD1. Germline loops: CDR1 LGHNA, CDR2 YNFKEQ. The CDR3 runs to 15 residues. The J segment lost 5 bases and the V segment lost 1 base, leaving 2 bases of the junction unmatched. DNA of the CDR3: TGTGCCAGCAGCCAAGTTGACAGGGATAATTCACCCCTCCACTTT. Translating gives CASSQVDRDNSPLHF.

The chain couples TRBV2 to TRBJ1-1; the match to TRBD1 covers 7 bases. V shed 5 bases and J 5 bases; nucleotides not matched to a gene: 8. This CDR3 has 14 residues. CDR1 SNHLY and CDR2 FYNNEI come from the germline V gene. The CDR3 DNA reads TGTGCCAGCAGTAGCGAGGGGGCGAGGACTGAAGCTTTCTTT. Amino acid sequence: CASSSEGARTEAFF.

This chain joins TRBV9 and TRBJ1-2, with 7 bases that match TRBD1. The CDR3 covers 18 residues. The V gene end was trimmed by 4 bases and the J gene end by 3 bases; junction bases not matched to a gene: 18. Germline V lookup: CDR1 SGDLS, CDR2 YYNGEE. In DNA form, the CDR3 reads TGTGCCAGCAGCCCGAGAGGGACAGAATCTGCGCCTGACTATGGCTACACCTTC. As protein: CASSPRGTESAPDYGYTF.

V gene TRBV20-1 combines with J gene TRBJ1-1, with D uncertain. The CDR3 runs to 14 residues. V dropped 0 bases and J dropped 4 bases, with 12 bases sitting between them. Germline CDR1 is DFQATT and CDR2 is SNEGSKA (reference sequence). The CDR3 is CSARDAGPVTEAFF. As DNA, the CDR3 is TGCAGTGCTAGAGATGCAGGCCCAGTCACTGAAGCTTTCTTT.

The CDR3 DNA reads TGTGCCAGCAGTTACCATAAGTCAGGGAGGGACCCTGAAGCTTTCTTT. The encoded protein is CASSYHKSGRDPEAFF. The chain couples TRBV6-5 to TRBJ1-1, with D possibly being TRBD1 (5 bases). Germline loops: CDR1 MNHEY, CDR2 SVGAGI. The CDR3 runs to 16 residues. Trimming left V 2 bases short and J 6 bases short, with 19 bases between.

The rearrangement joins TRBV5-6 to TRBJ1-3; the D is unclear. Germline assignment: CDR1 SGHDT and CDR2 YYEEEE. With 4 bases removed from V and 8 bases from J, the gap between germline ends came to 7 bases. The CDR3 contains 11 residues. The CDR3 reads CASSEHDTIYF. The DNA of the CDR3 is TGTGCCAGCAGCGAACACGACACCATATATTTT.

The chain has TRBV29-1 and TRBJ2-5; 7 nucleotides align to TRBD1. CDR1 and CDR2 (germline): SQVTM, ANQGSEA. V lost 2 bases to trimming and J lost 5 bases; unmatched junction nucleotides: 2. This CDR3 region has 12 residues. The CDR3 here is CSVELQGETQYF. As DNA, the CDR3 is TGCAGCGTTGAACTACAGGGGGAGACCCAGTACTTC.

This clonotype was counted a few times. The chain employs TRBV7-9 and TRBJ2-5; D not certain. The germline V gene encodes CDR1 SEHNR and CDR2 FQNEAQ (reference sequence). The CDR3 covers 14 residues. Trimming took off 3 bases at V and 7 bases at J, with 15 bases between the two ends. CDR3 protein: CASSFTAQTATQYF. CDR3 sequence (DNA): TGTGCCAGCAGCTTCACGGCACAAACTGCGACCCAGTACTTC.

This rearrangement joins TRBV7-2 to TRBJ1-5, with 7 bases matching TRBD1. This CDR3 is 15 amino acids long. CDR1 and CDR2 from the germline V gene are SGHTA and FQGNSA. With V trimmed by 5 bases and J by 3 bases, 7 bases remained unmatched. CDR3 loop: CASSVYTGANQPQHF. CDR3 sequence (DNA): TGTGCCAGCAGCGTATACACAGGGGCCAATCAGCCCCAGCATTTT.

This clonotype was seen a few times. The V gene is TRBV7-2, the J gene TRBJ2-7, with 7 nucleotides matching TRBD1. Germline CDR1 reads SGHTA; CDR2 reads FQGNSA. V shed 5 bases, J shed 6 bases, and the junction held 4 bases outside the gene matches. The CDR3 is 12 residues long. This CDR3 is CASSLYRGEQYF. The CDR3 DNA sequence: TGTGCCAGCAGCCTCTACAGGGGCGAGCAGTACTTC.